Listed below are T cell receptor beta chains from one sample, sequenced in a study of blood T cell repertoires in COVID-19. Assay: immunoSEQ multiplex PCR; the TCRdb copy retains only in-frame clones and omits some. Of about 240,000 clones in the sample, approximately 78% are singletons; the top ten hold approximately 13%. The sample comprised peripheral blood. These receptors all come from a woman aged 55-69 years with active or convalescent COVID-19. The CDR3 runs from the conserved cysteine through the conserved F or W. The D gene is left open where the match is weak. Clone size, where shown, is once, few, many, or a class for clones that have expanded.

abundance: .; v_gene: TRBV6-1; j_gene: TRBJ1-2; len: 14; d_gene: .; CDR3nt: TGTGCCAGCAGTGAAGCGGGCCGGGGGAATGGCTACACCTTC; CDR3aa: CASSEAGRGNGYTF
abundance: .; v_gene: TRBV5-1; j_gene: TRBJ1-1; len: 16; d_gene: TRBD1; CDR3nt: TGCGCCAGCAGCTTAGGACAGGGAAGGGGGAACACTGAAGCTTTCTTT; CDR3aa: CASSLGQGRGNTEAFF
abundance: .; v_gene: TRBV19; j_gene: TRBJ1-1; len: 14; d_gene: .; CDR3nt: TGTGCCAGTAGTTTCGGAAGGGGGAACACTGAAGCTTTCTTT; CDR3aa: CASSFGRGNTEAFF
abundance: .; v_gene: TRBV3-1/TRBV3-2; j_gene: TRBJ2-7; len: 14; d_gene: TRBD2; CDR3nt: TGTGCCAGCAGCCCGGGACTAGGGTCTTTCGAGCAGTACTTC; CDR3aa: CASSPGLGSFEQYF
abundance: .; v_gene: TRBV11-2; j_gene: TRBJ1-1; len: 14; d_gene: .; CDR3nt: TGTGCCAGCAGCCAACAGGGAAGGGCCACTGAAGCTTTCTTT; CDR3aa: CASSQQGRATEAFF
abundance: .; v_gene: TRBV15; j_gene: TRBJ2-3; len: 16; d_gene: TRBD2; CDR3nt: TGTGCCACCAGCAGAGTCCCCAGCGGGGTTGAGGGTACGCAGTATTTT; CDR3aa: CATSRVPSGVEGTQYF
abundance: .; v_gene: TRBV27; j_gene: TRBJ2-4; len: 16; d_gene: TRBD1; CDR3nt: TGTGCCAGCAGTTTATCCCCCACAGGGGTCAAAAACATTCAGTACTTC; CDR3aa: CASSLSPTGVKNIQYF
abundance: .; v_gene: TRBV7-6; j_gene: TRBJ2-7; len: 18; d_gene: .; CDR3nt: TGTGCCAGCAGCTTAGCCCTAGCTTCCGGGTTTGCCTTCTACGAGCAGTACTTC; CDR3aa: CASSLALASGFAFYEQYF
abundance: few; v_gene: TRBV6-2/TRBV6-3; j_gene: TRBJ2-2; len: 15; d_gene: .; CDR3nt: TGTGCCAGCAGTTACCAGCAACCAGGGACCGGGGAGCTGTTTTTT; CDR3aa: CASSYQQPGTGELFF
abundance: .; v_gene: TRBV3-1/TRBV3-2; j_gene: TRBJ1-2; len: 11; d_gene: .; CDR3nt: TGTGCCAGCAGCCAAGCACTCGGCTACACCTTC; CDR3aa: CASSQALGYTF
abundance: .; v_gene: TRBV4-3; j_gene: TRBJ1-2; len: 14; d_gene: TRBD1; CDR3nt: TGCGCCAGCAGCCAAGATCGGACAGGTAGTGGCTACACCTTC; CDR3aa: CASSQDRTGSGYTF
abundance: .; v_gene: TRBV5-5; j_gene: TRBJ2-7; len: 14; d_gene: TRBD1; CDR3nt: TGTGCCAGCAGTGGGACAGGGGGCTACTACGAGCAGTACTTC; CDR3aa: CASSGTGGYYEQYF
abundance: .; v_gene: TRBV27; j_gene: TRBJ1-6; len: 18; d_gene: TRBD1; CDR3nt: TGTGCCAGCAGTCGGATCGACAGGGGGGGCTCCTATAATTCACCCCTCCACTTT; CDR3aa: CASSRIDRGGSYNSPLHF
abundance: .; v_gene: TRBV27; j_gene: TRBJ1-2; len: 15; d_gene: TRBD1; CDR3nt: TGTGCCAGCAGTCCACTAGGGACAGGGTGGGTTGGCTACACCTTC; CDR3aa: CASSPLGTGWVGYTF
abundance: .; v_gene: TRBV9; j_gene: TRBJ2-1; len: 15; d_gene: TRBD2; CDR3nt: TGTGCCAGCAGCGATAGCGGGATTTCCTACAATGAGCAGTTCTTC; CDR3aa: CASSDSGISYNEQFF
abundance: once; v_gene: TRBV7-3; j_gene: TRBJ2-3; len: 13; d_gene: .; CDR3nt: TGTGCCAGCAGCTTCCAGGGAACAGATACGCAGTATTTT; CDR3aa: CASSFQGTDTQYF
abundance: .; v_gene: TRBV6-1; j_gene: TRBJ1-3; len: 15; d_gene: .; CDR3nt: TGTGCCAGCAGTGAAGACAGCTTCTCTGGAAACACCATATATTTT; CDR3aa: CASSEDSFSGNTIYF
abundance: .; v_gene: TRBV30; j_gene: TRBJ1-5; len: 18; d_gene: .; CDR3nt: TGTGCCTGGAGCCTCGGACAAGGCCCGCCCTATAGCAATCAGCCCCAGCATTTT; CDR3aa: CAWSLGQGPPYSNQPQHF
abundance: .; v_gene: TRBV2; j_gene: TRBJ2-3; len: 12; d_gene: .; CDR3nt: TGTGCCAGCAGCGGAACAGCAGATACGCAGTATTTT; CDR3aa: CASSGTADTQYF
abundance: .; v_gene: TRBV7-3; j_gene: TRBJ1-2; len: 13; d_gene: .; CDR3nt: TGTGCCAGCAGCTTAGGGCCAGAATATGGCTACACCTTC; CDR3aa: CASSLGPEYGYTF
abundance: .; v_gene: TRBV5-5; j_gene: TRBJ1-5; len: 15; d_gene: .; CDR3nt: TGTGCCAGCAGCTCGGGGAGTTCTAGCAATCAGCCCCAGCATTTT; CDR3aa: CASSSGSSSNQPQHF
abundance: .; v_gene: TRBV7-9; j_gene: TRBJ2-3; len: 14; d_gene: .; CDR3nt: TGTGCCAGCAGCTTAAACATAAACACAGATACGCAGTATTTT; CDR3aa: CASSLNINTDTQYF
abundance: .; v_gene: TRBV2; j_gene: TRBJ2-1; len: 16; d_gene: TRBD2; CDR3nt: TGTGCCAGCAGACCTCCGGGACTAGCGGGGGGGGGTGAGCAGTTCTTC; CDR3aa: CASRPPGLAGGGEQFF
abundance: .; v_gene: TRBV30; j_gene: TRBJ1-2; len: 8; d_gene: TRBD1; CDR3nt: TGTGCCTGGGGACAGGTCTTCTTC; CDR3aa: CAWGQVFF
abundance: once; v_gene: TRBV5-1; j_gene: TRBJ2-2; len: 13; d_gene: TRBD1; CDR3nt: TGCGCCAGCAGCTTTCAGGGGGCCGGGGAGCTGTTTTTT; CDR3aa: CASSFQGAGELFF
abundance: once; v_gene: TRBV7-2; j_gene: TRBJ1-6; len: 14; d_gene: TRBD1; CDR3nt: TGTGCCAGCAGCCACGACAGGGTAAATTCACCCCTCCACTTT; CDR3aa: CASSHDRVNSPLHF
abundance: once; v_gene: TRBV6-1; j_gene: TRBJ2-6; len: 18; d_gene: TRBD2; CDR3nt: TGTGCCAGCAGTGGGCGTAGCGGGGGCAGCTCTGGGGCCAACGTCCTGACTTTC; CDR3aa: CASSGRSGGSSGANVLTF
abundance: .; v_gene: TRBV20-1; j_gene: TRBJ1-1; len: 11; d_gene: .; CDR3nt: TGCAGTGCTTCCGGGGGAGGAGAGGCTTTCTTT; CDR3aa: CSASGGGEAFF
abundance: .; v_gene: TRBV24-1; j_gene: TRBJ1-1; len: 12; d_gene: .; CDR3nt: TGTGCCACCGCCTCGGACCGGGGGGAAGCTTTCTTT; CDR3aa: CATASDRGEAFF
abundance: .; v_gene: TRBV5-6; j_gene: TRBJ1-1; len: 17; d_gene: TRBD1; CDR3nt: TGTGCCAGCAGCTTTAACCGGGACAGGGGAGGGAACACTGAAGCTTTCTTT; CDR3aa: CASSFNRDRGGNTEAFF
abundance: .; v_gene: TRBV2; j_gene: TRBJ1-2; len: 15; d_gene: .; CDR3nt: TGTGCCAGCACCTCCTCGGGAGGGAGGTACCATGGCTACACCTTC; CDR3aa: CASTSSGGRYHGYTF
abundance: .; v_gene: TRBV6-2/TRBV6-3; j_gene: TRBJ2-1; len: 15; d_gene: TRBD1; CDR3nt: TGTGCCAGCAGTCCCCCAGGGGGTGCCTACAATGAGCAGTTCTTC; CDR3aa: CASSPPGGAYNEQFF
abundance: once; v_gene: TRBV4-3; j_gene: TRBJ1-1; len: 17; d_gene: TRBD1; CDR3nt: TGCGCCAGCAGCCAAGAGGGCGCCGGGACAGGGAACACTGAAGCTTTCTTT; CDR3aa: CASSQEGAGTGNTEAFF
abundance: .; v_gene: TRBV25-1; j_gene: TRBJ1-6; len: 17; d_gene: TRBD1; CDR3nt: TGTGCCAGCAGTGAGTCGACAGGGATGAGAGGGAATTCACCCCTCCACTTT; CDR3aa: CASSESTGMRGNSPLHF
abundance: once; v_gene: TRBV29-1; j_gene: TRBJ1-2; len: 13; d_gene: TRBD1; CDR3nt: TGCAGCGTTTTTCCTGGGGACAGGGGTGGCTACACCTTC; CDR3aa: CSVFPGDRGGYTF
abundance: .; v_gene: TRBV19; j_gene: TRBJ2-7; len: 15; d_gene: .; CDR3nt: TGTGCCAGTAGTATAGGGTCGGGGGTTAATTACGAGCAGTACTTC; CDR3aa: CASSIGSGVNYEQYF
abundance: .; v_gene: TRBV2; j_gene: TRBJ1-6; len: 16; d_gene: .; CDR3nt: TGTGCCAGCAGACCGACACCACGGGGGAATAATTCACCCCTCCACTTT; CDR3aa: CASRPTPRGNNSPLHF
abundance: .; v_gene: TRBV7-8; j_gene: TRBJ1-6; len: 15; d_gene: TRBD1; CDR3nt: TGTGCCAGCAGCTTAACGGGACAGGGAAATTCACCCCTCCACTTT; CDR3aa: CASSLTGQGNSPLHF
abundance: .; v_gene: TRBV4-2; j_gene: TRBJ2-7; len: 17; d_gene: TRBD2; CDR3nt: TGTGCCAGCAGCCTGCGACTAGCGGGGGATTATTCCTACGAGCAGTACTTC; CDR3aa: CASSLRLAGDYSYEQYF
abundance: .; v_gene: TRBV30; j_gene: TRBJ2-7; len: 13; d_gene: .; CDR3nt: TGTGCCTGGAGTGTACCTAGCAGCTACGAGCAGTACTTC; CDR3aa: CAWSVPSSYEQYF
abundance: .; v_gene: TRBV7-6; j_gene: TRBJ2-1; len: 16; d_gene: TRBD2; CDR3nt: TGTGCCAGCAGCTTAACTAGCGGGGGGGATTACAATGAGCAGTTCTTC; CDR3aa: CASSLTSGGDYNEQFF
abundance: once; v_gene: TRBV27; j_gene: TRBJ1-2; len: 17; d_gene: TRBD1; CDR3nt: TGTGCCAGCAGTTTATCAAGGGGGACAGGGTTCCCCCATGGCTACACCTTC; CDR3aa: CASSLSRGTGFPHGYTF
abundance: .; v_gene: TRBV6-5; j_gene: TRBJ1-1; len: 13; d_gene: .; CDR3nt: TGTGCCAGCAGCCCACACCTTCGGGCTGAAGCTTTCTTT; CDR3aa: CASSPHLRAEAFF
abundance: .; v_gene: TRBV11-2; j_gene: TRBJ2-3; len: 17; d_gene: .; CDR3nt: TGTGCCAGCAGCCCCATATTAGGCGCTAGCGTCACAGATACGCAGTATTTT; CDR3aa: CASSPILGASVTDTQYF
abundance: .; v_gene: TRBV2; j_gene: TRBJ2-1; len: 15; d_gene: .; CDR3nt: TGTGCCAGCAGGGGACAGGGACTAGCCTACAATGAGCAGTTCTTC; CDR3aa: CASRGQGLAYNEQFF
abundance: .; v_gene: TRBV19; j_gene: TRBJ2-2; len: 18; d_gene: .; CDR3nt: TGTGCCAGTACCGATAGGACAGTCTTTACCGTGGACACCGGGGAGCTGTTTTTT; CDR3aa: CASTDRTVFTVDTGELFF
abundance: many; v_gene: TRBV5-4; j_gene: TRBJ1-6; len: 13; d_gene: .; CDR3nt: TGTGCCAGCAGCTTGGGGTCAGATTCACCCCTCCACTTT; CDR3aa: CASSLGSDSPLHF
abundance: .; v_gene: TRBV7-8; j_gene: TRBJ2-7; len: 16; d_gene: TRBD2; CDR3nt: TGTGCCAGCAGCCTGGGCCCAGCGGGGGCCTCCTACGAGCAGTACTTC; CDR3aa: CASSLGPAGASYEQYF
abundance: .; v_gene: TRBV7-6; j_gene: TRBJ2-2; len: 15; d_gene: .; CDR3nt: TGTGCCAGCAGCTTAGGGACTCTGAACACCGGGGAGCTGTTTTTT; CDR3aa: CASSLGTLNTGELFF
abundance: .; v_gene: TRBV5-1; j_gene: TRBJ2-5; len: 14; d_gene: TRBD1; CDR3nt: TGCGCCAGCAGTTCTGGGACAGGGGGCCAGACCCAGTACTTC; CDR3aa: CASSSGTGGQTQYF
abundance: once; v_gene: TRBV7-2; j_gene: TRBJ2-5; len: 15; d_gene: TRBD2; CDR3nt: TGTGCCAGCAGCATTTCCGGGACTAGCGGACAGACCCAGTACTTC; CDR3aa: CASSISGTSGQTQYF
abundance: .; v_gene: TRBV7-2; j_gene: TRBJ1-6; len: 15; d_gene: .; CDR3nt: TGTGCCAGCAGCTTAGTGGGCAGATCTAATTCACCCCTCCACTTT; CDR3aa: CASSLVGRSNSPLHF
abundance: .; v_gene: TRBV10-3; j_gene: TRBJ2-3; len: 16; d_gene: TRBD2; CDR3nt: TGTGCCATCAGTGAGTCGGGACTAGCGGGGACAGATACGCAGTATTTT; CDR3aa: CAISESGLAGTDTQYF
abundance: .; v_gene: TRBV30; j_gene: TRBJ1-2; len: 15; d_gene: TRBD1; CDR3nt: TGTGCCTGGAGCGGAACAGGGGGCGCGTACTATGGCTACACCTTC; CDR3aa: CAWSGTGGAYYGYTF
abundance: once; v_gene: TRBV19; j_gene: TRBJ2-3; len: 15; d_gene: .; CDR3nt: TGTGCCAGTAGTATAGGTGGCAGGGCTACAGATACGCAGTATTTT; CDR3aa: CASSIGGRATDTQYF
abundance: .; v_gene: TRBV2; j_gene: TRBJ1-4; len: 14; d_gene: .; CDR3nt: TGTGCCAGCCTTCTTGGACAGCCTAATGAAAAACTGTTTTTT; CDR3aa: CASLLGQPNEKLFF
abundance: few; v_gene: TRBV30; j_gene: TRBJ2-1; len: 12; d_gene: .; CDR3nt: TGTGCCTGGAGTGGTACTCACAATGAGCAGTTCTTC; CDR3aa: CAWSGTHNEQFF